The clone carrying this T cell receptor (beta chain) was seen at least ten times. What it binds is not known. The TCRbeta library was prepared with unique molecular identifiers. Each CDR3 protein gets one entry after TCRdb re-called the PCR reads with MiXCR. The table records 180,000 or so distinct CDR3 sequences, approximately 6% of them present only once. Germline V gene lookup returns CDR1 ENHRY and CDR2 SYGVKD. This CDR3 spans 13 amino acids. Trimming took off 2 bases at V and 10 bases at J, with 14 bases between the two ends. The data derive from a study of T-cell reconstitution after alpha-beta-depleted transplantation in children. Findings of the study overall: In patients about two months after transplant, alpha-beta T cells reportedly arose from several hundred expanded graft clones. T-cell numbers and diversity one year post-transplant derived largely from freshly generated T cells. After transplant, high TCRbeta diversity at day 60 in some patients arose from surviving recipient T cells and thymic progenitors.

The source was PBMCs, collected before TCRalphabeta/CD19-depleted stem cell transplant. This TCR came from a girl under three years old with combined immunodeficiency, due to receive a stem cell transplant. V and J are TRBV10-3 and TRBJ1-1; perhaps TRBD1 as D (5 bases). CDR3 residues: CAISEPLGGRAFF. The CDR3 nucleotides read TGTGCCATCAGTGAGCCCCTCGGGGGGAGAGCTTTCTTT.